This entry is about one TCR beta chain. Its antigen remains undetermined. No much larger clone exists at a distance of one base, and base qualities are not known. Explained via the paper, the time point label denotes: baseline before first vaccination. Vaccinee samples were obtained from the UK trials COV001 and COV002, which included a single-blind randomized controlled phase 2/3 trial of AZD1222 (ChAdOx1 nCoV-19) in healthy adults. Trial participant PBMC samples were collected at day 0 and day 28 after the second dose for TCRbeta chain sequencing. The sample belongs to a study of T cell responses to AZD1222 COVID-19 vaccine (dated by TCRdb to the early 2020s). Background on the whole study: AZD1222 recipients given second doses at about 4 weeks or at about 12 weeks were pooled, since spike-specific TCR depth and breadth were not found to differ between the two schedules. TCR sequencing was performed for approximately 240 trial participants, of whom around 200 were given two doses of AZD1222 and around 25 were given two doses of MenACWY control vaccine. Enrollment into the trials was organized by age into subgroups of 18-55, 56-69 and 70-plus years, and those subgroups contained about 160, 30 and 59 TCR-sequenced participants, respectively. The full study reports these points: Vaccine-associated CD4 TCRs spanned the whole spike protein, with dominant responses in regions 160-218 and 743-854. In the small 56-69-year group, the increase in depth fell short of significance, most likely because of low power. No day 14 peak-response samples were available, so repertoires were characterized only after the peak T cell response. Conclusions about previously exposed vaccinees were limited because only six or seven AZD1222 recipients were SARS-CoV-2 seropositive at baseline. Participants were mostly white British, with more females than males. The authors suggested clonal diversity may have been underestimated. Spike-specific TCR breadth and depth rose significantly after two AZD1222 doses compared with day 0 and with MenACWY recipients. Reportedly, close to half of the unique spike-specific TCRs recognized epitopes lying outside the regions that are mutated in the B.1.351 and B.1.1.7 variants.

The CDR3 regions of human TCRbeta chains were analyzed by immunosequencing. In the paper's pipeline: Repertoire TCRs were checked for matches against a reference library of SARS-CoV-2-specific TCRs that had been generated using the MIRA antigen-specificity platform. Breadth was defined as the fraction of unique TCRs that were SARS-CoV-2-associated. Depth was defined as the fraction of total T cells that were SARS-CoV-2-associated. Each spike-specific TCR was assigned to its reactive spike region and to a CD4 or CD8 class using the MIRA data. Log10-transformed breadth and depth values were compared by one-way ANOVA with Sidak's multiple comparisons tests. In TCRdb, the immuneACCESS table is reduced to in-frame sequences with V and J assigned. These tables do not hold every clone; where another copy was compared, an unresolved V gene accounts for under half, and the others remain unexplained. The D gene and trimming were derived from the DNA, and the V and J assignments and clone size from that table. The sample table contains approximately 100,000 clones; only one count was recorded for just over 85% of them. The ten largest clones add up to approximately 1.3% of the sample.

The CDR3 sequence holds 16 residues, the cysteine and phenylalanine included. CDR3 DNA only is kept here, 48 bases in frame from base 1. V and J lose 4 bases and 0 bases, and a span of 18 bases separates them. Sequences SQVTM (CDR1) and ANQGSEA (CDR2) are obtained from the germline V gene. Sequencing was performed on peripheral blood, taken on day 0 of AZD1222 vaccination. The chain is encoded by TRBV29-1 joined to TRBJ1-2; tentative D gene TRBD1, with 5 bases matching. The sequence derives from an adult in good health. The CDR3 sequence is CSVVAQGGLSNYGYTF. The DNA is TGCAGCGTTGTGGCCCAGGGCGGACTTTCTAACTATGGCTACACCTTC.